This T cell receptor (beta chain) stems from a study of HIV-infected patients and healthy controls. Study-level information: After three months of therapy, CD4 counts rose modestly but significantly in about 85% of the 16 patients. The study, taken as a whole, reports: Healthy control repertoires had roughly threefold more distinct CDR3s than untreated HIV+ repertoires, and higher Shannon diversity.

This clonotype was counted at least ten times. Its antigen is undetermined. All unsorted peripheral T cells were captured because whole blood was used without fractionation. Reverse transcription used around 500 ng RNA and constant-region primers for alpha and beta. Using multiplexing indices, alpha and beta chain libraries were generated apart by chain-specific third strand synthesis. Two random hexamers, added before amplification and joined, formed each molecule's 12-nucleotide barcode. TCRdb reanalysed the 5' RACE reads using MiXCR and keeps one entry per CDR3 protein. This sample has some 8,600 distinct CDR3 sequences; 5% to 6.5% occur once, and the top ten carry 20% to 25%. Sequencing used blood, obtained before antiretroviral therapy. The origin of this receptor is an adult with HIV infection.

CDR3 sequence: CASRPDGSNSPLHF. The CDR3 nucleotides read TGTGCCAGCAGACCGGACGGATCTAATTCACCCCTCCACTTT. The genes are TRBV6-5 and TRBJ1-6, with D unresolved. The V and J ends lost 6 bases and 6 bases respectively, with 12 bases between them. The CDR3 contains 14 residues. Per the germline V gene, CDR1 is MNHEY and CDR2 is SVGAGI.